The 30 T cell receptor beta chains below were found in one sample sequenced in a study of spatial heterogeneity in lung cancer. TCRdb fed the 5' RACE reads into MiXCR, producing one record per CDR3 protein. The sample yields a few thousand distinct CDR3 sequences, roughly 10% seen once. Overall study findings and caveats: Mutation tallies in tumors tracked expanded intratumoral alpha and beta TCR counts.

The antigens of these receptors remain unknown. The time point denotes: sample taken at primary tumor resection. This material consisted of lung tumor tissue, taken at surgery. The receptors come from a female donor with early-stage non-small cell lung cancer.

The sample holds many counts of this clonotype. The chain links TRBV19 to TRBJ2-3; D call uncertain. The CDR3 consists of 14 residues. The V end lost 7 bases, the J end lost 6 bases, and 17 bases lay between the germline ends. Germline-derived CDR1 and CDR2 are LNHDA and SQIVND (reference sequence). In DNA, the CDR3 is TGTGCCAGTACCGCTAGTCTAAACACCGATACGCAGTATTTT. Residues: CASTASLNTDTQYF.

By sample fraction, this clonotype is medium-sized. This chain joins TRBV20-1 and TRBJ2-3, with D perhaps TRBD2 (7 bases). Looked up from germline, CDR1 is DFQATT and CDR2 is SNEGSKA (reference sequence). Trimming removed 0 bases at V and 7 bases at J, with 14 bases between. This CDR3 has 14 amino acids. The CDR3 loop is CSARDEGGLHTQYF. CDR3 in DNA: TGCAGTGCTAGAGATGAGGGGGGGCTCCATACGCAGTATTTT.

This clonotype is labeled as medium-sized. CDR3 in amino acids: CSARDLRLAASYNEQFF. The CDR3 DNA follows: TGCAGTGCTAGAGATTTGAGGCTAGCGGCTTCCTACAATGAGCAGTTCTTC. This rearrangement joins TRBV20-1 to TRBJ2-1, with 7 bases that match TRBD2. This CDR3 contains 17 residues. The J segment lost 1 base and the V segment lost 0 bases, leaving 9 bases of the junction unmatched. Germline CDR1 and CDR2: DFQATT and SNEGSKA (reference sequence).

This clonotype ranks as large. The chain links TRBV12-3 or TRBV12-4 to TRBJ1-4, with 7 positions matching TRBD1. Trimming took 4 bases from V and 7 from J; bases not matched to a gene: 15. CDR3 length equals 17 residues. CDR3 sequence (DNA): TGTGCCAGCAGTTCAAAACTGGGGCTCCGGGACAGTGAAAAACTGTTTTTT. As protein: CASSSKLGLRDSEKLFF.

Judged by abundance, this clonotype is medium-sized. The J gene is TRBJ1-6, the V gene TRBV11-2; no reliable D call. V gave up 1 base and J gave up 8 bases, with 12 bases separating them. This CDR3 contains 15 residues. The V gene's germline CDR1 is SGHAT and CDR2 FQNNGV. The CDR3 spells CASSLALGKYSPLHF. The CDR3 coding sequence is TGTGCCAGCAGCTTAGCGTTGGGCAAATATTCACCCCTCCACTTT.

This clonotype was seen ten or more times. This chain joins TRBV20-1 and TRBJ1-1; D unresolved. The V and J ends lost 3 bases and 1 base respectively, with 12 bases between them. This CDR3 spans 14 amino acids. Looked up from germline, CDR1 is DFQATT and CDR2 is SNEGSKA (reference sequence). CDR3 in DNA: TGCAGTGCTAGCCGCCCAACTGGGAACACTGAAGCTTTCTTT. It codes for CSASRPTGNTEAFF.

By frequency in the sample, this clonotype is medium-sized. The genes are TRBV19 and TRBJ2-6; unclear D gene. The ends were cut back, 4 bases at V and 2 bases at J, with 9 bases in the middle. CDR1 is LNHDA and CDR2 is SQIVND in the germline V gene (reference sequence). This CDR3 region has 15 residues. In DNA, the CDR3 is TGTGCCAGTAGTACCCCAACTCCTGGGGCCAACGTCCTGACTTTC. It encodes CASSTPTPGANVLTF.

This clonotype occurred a few times. The V gene is TRBV11-2, the J gene TRBJ2-1, with 8 bases aligning to TRBD2. Germline V gene data show CDR1 as SGHAT and CDR2 as FQNNGV. The CDR3 covers 17 residues. Germline trimming cut 1 base from V and 3 bases from J; bases unmatched to any gene: 8. The CDR3 coding sequence is TGTGCCAGCAGCTTAGCCCCGCGGGGGGTTGTCTACAATGAGCAGTTCTTC. Its translation is CASSLAPRGVVYNEQFF.

This clonotype was seen at least ten times. The V and J genes are TRBV5-5 and TRBJ2-6; D is perhaps TRBD1 or TRBD2 (5 bases each). Trimming stripped 2 bases from V and 0 bases from J, with 15 bases between. Germline-derived CDR1 and CDR2 are SGHKS and YYEKEE (reference sequence). The length of the CDR3 is 18 residues. The CDR3 region has the DNA TGTGCCAGCAGCTTTAGGGCAGGGACGACCTCTGGGGCCAACGTCCTGACTTTC. It specifies CASSFRAGTTSGANVLTF.

By sample share, this clonotype is medium-sized (0.01 to 0.1%). This chain uses TRBV11-2 with TRBJ2-2; D is possibly TRBD2 (5 bases). The CDR3 has 15 amino acids. Trimming stripped 2 bases from V and 7 bases from J, with 14 bases between. The germline V gene has CDR1 SGHAT and CDR2 FQNNGV. For the CDR3, the DNA is TGTGCCAGCAGCTTATTCGCGGGTTCTAACGGGGAGCTGTTTTTT. This encodes CASSLFAGSNGELFF.

In its sample, this clonotype is medium-sized (0.01 to 0.1%). The chain is built from TRBV3-1 and TRBJ2-5; D uncertain. From germline, CDR1 is LGHDT and CDR2 YNNKEL (reference sequence). V was cut by 4 bases and J by 3 bases, with 15 bases left in between. The CDR3 consists of 15 residues. The CDR3 nucleotides read TGTGCCAGCAGCCCCTTTGGAGTGACGAAAGAGACCCAGTACTTC. Translated, it gives CASSPFGVTKETQYF.

This clonotype is classed as medium-sized. V and J are TRBV2 and TRBJ2-3; 14 bases fit TRBD2. Losses at the gene ends were 6 bases for V and 12 bases for J; bases not matched to a gene: 8. This CDR3 comprises 14 residues. The germline CDR1 and CDR2 sequences are SNHLY and FYNNEI. The CDR3 sequence is CASSPGLAGDRQYF. CDR3 coding DNA: TGTGCCAGCAGCCCGGGACTAGCGGGGGACCGTCAGTATTTT. The entire variable domain, with the rest obtained from reference TRBV2 and TRBJ2-3, is as follows: EPEVTQTPSHQVTQMGQEVILRCVPISNHLYFYWYRQILGQKVEFLVSFYNNEISEKSEIFDDQFSVERPDGSNFTLKIRSTKLEDSAMYFCASSPGLAGDRQYFGPGTRLTVL.

This clonotype rates as medium-sized (0.01 to 0.1%). The rearrangement uses TRBV12-3 or TRBV12-4 and TRBJ1-3; D is uncertain. V lost 2 bases and J 8 bases, leaving 4 bases between the germline ends. There are 11 residues in the CDR3. The CDR3 sequence is CASSLTDTIYF. CDR3 nucleotides: TGTGCCAGCAGTTTAACCGACACCATATATTTT.

By sample share, this clonotype is medium-sized. CDR3 sequence reads: CASSLQETQYF. CDR3 nucleotide sequence: TGCGCCAGCAGCTTGCAGGAGACCCAGTACTTC. V gene TRBV5-1 combines with J gene TRBJ2-5; D remains unclear. This CDR3 has 11 residues. Germline CDR1 reads SGHRS; CDR2 reads YFSETQ. Trimming stripped 1 base from V and 5 bases from J, with 3 bases between.

This clonotype is classed as medium-sized (0.01 to 0.1%). The chain employs TRBV7-3 and TRBJ2-5; TRBD1 agrees at 12 bases. Per germline, CDR1 SGHTA and CDR2 FQGTGA. The CDR3 is 16 amino acids. The J segment lost 3 bases and the V segment lost 5 bases, leaving 7 bases of the junction unmatched. CDR3 in amino acids: CASSPTGQGAKETQYF. Written as DNA, the CDR3 is TGTGCCAGCAGCCCAACGGGACAGGGGGCCAAAGAGACCCAGTACTTC.

In its sample, this clonotype ranks as medium-sized. The rearrangement links TRBV3-1 to TRBJ1-6; perhaps TRBD1 as D (6 bases). Germline V gives CDR1 LGHDT, CDR2 YNNKEL (reference sequence). CDR3 size: 14 residues. Trimming took 4 bases from V and 12 from J, leaving 16 bases between them. As DNA, the CDR3 is TGTGCCAGCAGCCCCCTCTTGAACAGGGAACCCCTCCACTTT. This codes for CASSPLLNREPLHF.

This clonotype was recorded many times. V gene TRBV27 combines with J gene TRBJ2-7; D is ambiguous. V lost 3 bases to trimming and J lost 2 bases, with 8 bases between them. The germline V gene has CDR1 MNHEY and CDR2 SMNVEV (reference sequence). The CDR3 consists of 13 residues. The CDR3 here is CASSFTGTYEQYF. The CDR3 region has the DNA TGTGCCAGCAGTTTTACGGGCACCTACGAGCAGTACTTC.

This clonotype is judged large. This chain joins TRBV2 and TRBJ2-7, with TRBD2 matching over 9 bases. From germline, CDR1 is SNHLY and CDR2 FYNNEI. The CDR3 has 15 amino acids. V gave up 6 bases and J gave up 1 base; unmatched junction bases: 7. In nucleotides, the CDR3 is TGTGCCAGCAGAGCCGGGACTAGCCGTTCCTACGAGCAGTACTTC. Translating gives CASRAGTSRSYEQYF.

This clonotype rates as medium-sized. The chain links TRBV18 to TRBJ1-1; 12 bases match TRBD1. In germline, CDR1 is KGHSH, CDR2 LQKENI. J lost 1 base, V lost 3 bases, and 0 bases had no gene match. The CDR3 spans 15 residues. CDR3 in DNA: TGTGCCAGCTCACCGGGACAGGGGGCGAACACTGAAGCTTTCTTT. Translating it yields CASSPGQGANTEAFF. The full variable domain, completed using reference TRBV18 and TRBJ1-1, is NAGVMQNPRHLVRRRGQEARLRCSPMKGHSHVYWYRQLPEEGLKFMVYLQKENIIDESGMPKERFSAEFPKEGPSILRIQQVVRGDSAAYFCASSPGQGANTEAFFGQGTRLTVV.

This clonotype is classed as medium-sized. The rearrangement joins TRBV10-1 to TRBJ2-2; D gene ambiguous. Deletions cut 2 bases from V and 6 bases from J, with 4 bases between. Germline CDR1 reads WNHNN; CDR2 reads SYGVQD (reference sequence). The CDR3 extends over 12 amino acids. CDR3 region: CASSEGAGELFF. DNA for the CDR3: TGCGCCAGCAGTGAGGGAGCCGGGGAGCTGTTTTTT.

This clonotype has a handful of counts. The CDR3 sequence is CASSSSPLSHEQYF. Here the CDR3 DNA reads TGTGCCAGCAGTTCTAGTCCCCTTTCTCACGAGCAGTACTTC. V and J are TRBV27 and TRBJ2-7; no definite D call. This CDR3 spans 14 amino acids. V gave up 4 bases and J gave up 5 bases, with 15 bases separating them. The V gene's germline CDR1 is MNHEY and CDR2 SMNVEV (reference sequence).

The chain couples TRBV4-3 to TRBJ1-4, with unresolved D. CDR3 length: 15 residues. Germline CDR1 LGHNA, CDR2 YSLEER. Trimming left V 0 bases short and J 4 bases short, with 9 bases between. This chain's CDR3 is CASSQDISNNEKLFF. The DNA of the CDR3 is TGCGCCAGCAGCCAAGACATCTCTAATAATGAAAAACTGTTTTTT.

By share, this clonotype ranks as medium-sized. The chain combines TRBV4-1 with TRBJ2-2; 7 bases fit TRBD2. Germline-derived CDR1 and CDR2 are MGHRA and YSYEKL. V was pared by 0 bases and J by 13 bases, with 11 bases of the junction left unmatched. The CDR3 spans 15 residues. DNA for the CDR3: TGCGCCAGCAGCCAAGAGGGAGCGCGGGGGTCTGGGCTGTTTTTT. Protein sequence: CASSQEGARGSGLFF.

This clonotype counts as medium-sized. The chain couples TRBV19 to TRBJ1-5, with TRBD1 identical over 8 bases. This CDR3 contains 14 residues. The V gene's germline CDR1 is LNHDA and CDR2 SQIVND (reference sequence). After removal of 7 bases from V and 4 bases from J, the junction contained 6 bases not matched to a gene. The CDR3 bases are TGTGCCAGTACGGACAGGGTGACGAATCAGCCCCAGCATTTT. It specifies CASTDRVTNQPQHF.

The gene calls are TRBV7-6 and TRBJ2-1; TRBD1 matches 9 bases. Germline CDR1 SGHVS, CDR2 FNYEAQ. The CDR3 consists of 14 residues. Unmatched junction bases numbered 3, after V lost 5 bases and J lost 4 bases. CDR3 amino acids: CASSGQGWYNEQFF. CDR3 DNA sequence: TGTGCCAGCAGCGGACAGGGGTGGTACAATGAGCAGTTCTTC.

This clonotype is labeled as medium-sized. This chain uses TRBV15 with TRBJ1-3; D is perhaps TRBD1 (5 bases). CDR3 length equals 16 residues. Per germline, CDR1 LNHNV and CDR2 YYDKDF (reference sequence). V gave up 5 bases and J gave up 8 bases, with 22 bases separating them. CDR3 loop: CATSPRGSATGDTIYF. The DNA for the CDR3 is TGTGCCACCAGCCCCCGAGGGTCGGCGACGGGGGACACCATATATTTT.

This clonotype is termed medium-sized. The chain carries TRBV7-8 and TRBJ1-5; D is undetermined. The V gene lost 1 base and the J gene lost 1 base, with 14 bases spanning the gap. Per germline, CDR1 SGHVS and CDR2 FQNEAQ. The length of the CDR3 is 17 residues. The CDR3 region has the DNA TGTGCCAGCAGCTTAGTCTCGGAAAGAATAAGCAATCAGCCCCAGCATTTT. Amino acids: CASSLVSERISNQPQHF.

By frequency in the sample, this clonotype is medium-sized (0.01 to 0.1%). The V gene is TRBV6-1, the J gene TRBJ2-1; 8 nucleotides line up with TRBD1. The CDR3 totals 16 residues. Germline V gives CDR1 MNHNS, CDR2 SASEGT. The ends lost 3 bases at V and 10 bases at J; junction bases unmatched: 14. DNA for the CDR3: TGTGCCAGCAGTGAGAAGTACACAGGGGGTTCGGTAGAGCAGTTCTTC. This sequence encodes CASSEKYTGGSVEQFF.

By sample share, this clonotype is medium-sized (0.01 to 0.1%). V gene TRBV5-6 combines with J gene TRBJ1-6; D is uncertain. Germline V gene data show CDR1 as SGHDT and CDR2 as YYEEEE. Deletions cut 4 bases from V and 6 bases from J, with 8 bases between. The CDR3 runs to 13 residues. The CDR3 DNA sequence: TGTGCCAGCAGCCCCGACCCTAATTCACCCCTCCACTTT. Translation: CASSPDPNSPLHF.

In its sample, this clonotype is medium-sized. The V call is TRBV2, the J call TRBJ2-7; possible D gene TRBD1, 6 bases. The CDR3 length is 14 residues. CDR1 SNHLY and CDR2 FYNNEI come from the germline V gene. The V end was cut by 7 bases, the J end by 2 bases, with 15 bases between. CDR3 region: CASKIDRTTYEQYF. Here the CDR3 DNA reads TGTGCCAGCAAAATCGACAGGACCACCTACGAGCAGTACTTC.